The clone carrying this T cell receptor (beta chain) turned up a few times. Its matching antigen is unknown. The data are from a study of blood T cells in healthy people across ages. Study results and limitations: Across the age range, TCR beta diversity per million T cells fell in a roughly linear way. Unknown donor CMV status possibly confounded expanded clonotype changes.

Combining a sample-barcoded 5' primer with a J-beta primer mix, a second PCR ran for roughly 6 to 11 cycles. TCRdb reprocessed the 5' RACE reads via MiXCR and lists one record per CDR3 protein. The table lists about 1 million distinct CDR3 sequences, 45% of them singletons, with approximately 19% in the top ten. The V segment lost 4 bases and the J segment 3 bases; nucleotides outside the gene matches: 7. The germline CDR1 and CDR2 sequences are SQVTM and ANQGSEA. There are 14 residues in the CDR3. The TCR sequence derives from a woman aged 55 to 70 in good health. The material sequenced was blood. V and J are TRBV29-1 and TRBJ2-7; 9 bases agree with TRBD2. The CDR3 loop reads CSVVGREGRYEQYF. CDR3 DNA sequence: TGCAGCGTTGTTGGGCGGGAGGGCCGCTACGAGCAGTACTTC.